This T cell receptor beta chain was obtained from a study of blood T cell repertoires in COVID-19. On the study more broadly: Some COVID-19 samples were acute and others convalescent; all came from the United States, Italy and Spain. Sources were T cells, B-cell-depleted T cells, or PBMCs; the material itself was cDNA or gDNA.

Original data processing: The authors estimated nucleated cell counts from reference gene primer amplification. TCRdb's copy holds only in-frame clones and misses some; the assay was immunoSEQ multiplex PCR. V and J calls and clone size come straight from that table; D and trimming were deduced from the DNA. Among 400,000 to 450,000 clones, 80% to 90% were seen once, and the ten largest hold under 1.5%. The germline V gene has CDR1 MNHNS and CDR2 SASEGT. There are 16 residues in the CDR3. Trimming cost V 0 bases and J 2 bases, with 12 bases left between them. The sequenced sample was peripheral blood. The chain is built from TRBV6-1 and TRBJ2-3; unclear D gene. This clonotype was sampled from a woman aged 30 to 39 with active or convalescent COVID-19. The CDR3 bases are TGTGCCAGCAGTGAAGCATTGGTCAGGTCCACAGATACGCAGTATTTT. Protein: CASSEALVRSTDTQYF.